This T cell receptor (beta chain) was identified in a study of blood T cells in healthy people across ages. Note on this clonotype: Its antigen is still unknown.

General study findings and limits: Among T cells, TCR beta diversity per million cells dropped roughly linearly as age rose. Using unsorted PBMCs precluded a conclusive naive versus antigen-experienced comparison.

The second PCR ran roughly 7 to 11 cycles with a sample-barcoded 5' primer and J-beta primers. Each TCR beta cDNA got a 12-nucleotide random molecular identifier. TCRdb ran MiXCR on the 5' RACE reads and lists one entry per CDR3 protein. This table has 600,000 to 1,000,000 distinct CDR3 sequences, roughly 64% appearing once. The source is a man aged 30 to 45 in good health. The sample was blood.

In DNA, the CDR3 is TGTGCCAGCAGCCCTTATTTGGACCCCTCGAGTCAGCAGTTCTTC. It codes for CASSPYLDPSSQQFF. This chain connects TRBV14 to TRBJ2-1; D ambiguous. Trimming left V 4 bases short and J 11 bases short, with 21 bases between. CDR1 SGHDN and CDR2 FVKESK come from the germline V gene. The CDR3 consists of 15 residues.